This T cell receptor (beta chain) was documented in a study of blood T cell repertoires in COVID-19. Study-level background: The study drew acute and convalescent COVID-19 samples from the United States, Italy and Spain.

This clone was observed once. V shed 4 bases and J shed 2 bases, with 13 bases lying between them. Germline CDR1 and CDR2: SGHDT and YYEEEE. The CDR3 is made up of 14 amino acids. Assay: immunoSEQ multiplex PCR; the TCRdb copy retains only in-frame clones and omits some. Among under 200,000 clones listed, about 90% were seen once. Donors of Cohort 3 who recovered were those that had two negative PCRs, clearance, or symptom resolution. Source material: PBMCs or T cells enriched from blood (not recorded which). The origin of this receptor is a woman aged 50 to 60 who had recovered from COVID-19. The chain uses TRBV5-6 and TRBJ2-7, with D unclear. Here the CDR3 reads CASSETNSPYEQYF. The CDR3 DNA reads TGTGCCAGCAGCGAGACGAACAGTCCCTACGAGCAGTACTTC.